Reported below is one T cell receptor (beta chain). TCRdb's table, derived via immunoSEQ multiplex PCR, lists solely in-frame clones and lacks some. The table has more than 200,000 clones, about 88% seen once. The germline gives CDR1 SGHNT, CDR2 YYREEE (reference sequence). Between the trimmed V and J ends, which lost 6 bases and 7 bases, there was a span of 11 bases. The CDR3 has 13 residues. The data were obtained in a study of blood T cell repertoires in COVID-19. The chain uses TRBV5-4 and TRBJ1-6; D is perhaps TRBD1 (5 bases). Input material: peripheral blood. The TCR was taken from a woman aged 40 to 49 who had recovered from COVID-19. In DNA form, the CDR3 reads TGTGCCAGCAAGGACACTGGGAATTCACCCCTCCACTTT. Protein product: CASKDTGNSPLHF.